The clone carrying this TCR beta chain was seen a few times. Antigen unknown. Treg sorting used a CD4+CD25+CD127-/low gate. From the multiplex PCR reads, TCRdb called clonotypes with MiXCR, one entry per CDR3 protein. The sample holds 1,000 or so distinct CDR3 sequences, under 20% seen once. Regarding the study as a whole: Tumor memory CD4+ T cell TCR gene usage was found to cluster with blood and lymph node memory CD4+ cells and with lymph node naive CD4+ cells. Tumor-infiltrating Treg TCR alpha and beta sequences overlapped most with tumor naive CD4+ T cells, then blood naive.

Sequencing used Tregs sorted from blood. This TCR derives from a female donor with breast cancer.

The CDR3 spells CASSSVMRDGYTF. The CDR3 region has the DNA TGTGCCAGCAGTTCGGTGATGCGGGATGGCTACACCTTC. J is TRBJ1-2 and V is TRBV12-3 or TRBV12-4; D not resolved. With 4 bases removed from V and 6 bases from J, the gap between germline ends came to 12 bases. The CDR3 totals 13 residues.